These 23 T cell receptor beta chains were sequenced from one sample in a study of human T cells and chemical hapten exposure. TCRdb re-called the RACE reads through MiXCR, storing one row per CDR3 protein. The table has some 89,000 distinct CDR3 sequences, around 9.6% seen once. This sample's time point: patch test 2, 6 weeks after DPC sensitization. Documented treatment: therapeutic diphenylcyclopropenone sensitization with weekly scalp DPC. Sequencing used whole blood, obtained in connection with sensitization to the hapten diphenylcyclopropenone (DPC). The receptors stem from a woman in her thirties with alopecia areata. Some clones in this sample may be carry-over from other donors' samples.

This clonotype was seen at least ten times. The chain employs TRBV4-2 and TRBJ2-2, with no clear D. The CDR3 consists of 12 residues. Trimming removed 4 bases at V and 5 bases at J, with 5 bases between. The germline V gene encodes CDR1 LGHNA and CDR2 YNFKEQ. The CDR3: CASSLRTGELFF. The CDR3 DNA is TGTGCCAGCAGCCTTAGAACCGGGGAGCTGTTTTTT.

The sample holds a few counts of this clonotype. The V call is TRBV20-1, the J call TRBJ1-4, with D possibly being TRBD1 (6 bases). Germline V CDR1 and CDR2: DFQATT, SNEGSKA (reference sequence). The V end lost 6 bases, the J end lost 4 bases, and 15 bases lay between the germline ends. This CDR3 comprises 14 residues. The CDR3 loop is CSADQTGDNEKLFF. In nucleotides, the CDR3 is TGCAGTGCGGACCAGACAGGAGATAATGAAAAACTGTTTTTT.

This clonotype was recorded at least ten times. The CDR3 DNA reads TGCAGCGTTGAAGTGGGCGGAAACGCCAAAAACATTCAGTACTTC. This encodes CSVEVGGNAKNIQYF. This chain connects TRBV29-1 to TRBJ2-4; D gene uncertain. The V end was cut by 1 base, the J end by 1 base, with 11 bases between. Germline CDR1 reads SQVTM; CDR2 reads ANQGSEA. The CDR3 has 15 residues.

This chain joins TRBV28 and TRBJ1-6; D gene ambiguous. V was shortened by 4 bases and J by 14 bases, with 12 bases between the two germline ends. The V gene's germline CDR1 is MDHEN and CDR2 SYDVKM. The CDR3 is made up of 12 amino acids. The CDR3: CASSSPLISLHF. The CDR3 DNA sequence: TGTGCCAGCAGTTCCCCCCTGATATCCCTCCACTTT.

This clonotype showed up many times. CDR3 coding DNA: TGTGCCAGCAGACCGACTCATAACAATGAAAAACTGTTTTTT. Protein product: CASRPTHNNEKLFF. V usage is TRBV6-5 and J usage is TRBJ1-4; no definite D call. Germline-derived CDR1 and CDR2 are MNHEY and SVGAGI. The CDR3 runs to 14 residues. The V gene lost 6 bases and the J gene lost 5 bases, with 13 bases spanning the gap.

The J gene is TRBJ2-7, the V gene TRBV2; 8 bases fit TRBD2. This CDR3 comprises 14 residues. The germline CDR1 and CDR2 sequences are SNHLY and FYNNEI. V lost 10 bases and J lost 1; bases outside the gene matches: 9. The CDR3 DNA is TGTGCCATCAAGAGCGGGAGTGGGTCCTACGAGCAGTACTTC. Encoded protein: CAIKSGSGSYEQYF.

The rearrangement joins TRBV29-1 to TRBJ1-2, with 7 bases matching TRBD1. The CDR3 consists of 15 residues. V lost 4 bases, J lost 4 bases, and 12 bases stayed unmatched. The germline CDR1 and CDR2 sequences are SQVTM and ANQGSEA. CDR3 coding DNA: TGCAGCGTTGTAGTTGGTCAGGGGGTCTCCTATGGCTACACCTTC. It translates to CSVVVGQGVSYGYTF.

This clonotype has more than one count but fewer than ten. The chain is built from TRBV19 and TRBJ2-2; 12 bases agree with TRBD2. The length of the CDR3 is 21 residues. J lost 1 base, V lost 7 bases, and 19 bases had no gene match. Germline CDR1 LNHDA, CDR2 SQIVND (reference sequence). The CDR3 sequence is CASTPAVTSGRIELNTGELFF. The DNA for the CDR3 is TGTGCCAGTACCCCCGCCGTGACTAGCGGGAGAATCGAACTGAACACCGGGGAGCTGTTTTTT.

The chain joins TRBV11-2 to TRBJ2-7, with D unresolved. CDR1 and CDR2 from the germline V gene are SGHAT and FQNNGV. V shed 1 base and J shed 6 bases, with 13 bases lying between them. The CDR3 runs to 14 residues. CDR3 amino acids: CASSLAHPTSEQYF. CDR3 nucleotide sequence: TGTGCCAGCAGCTTAGCCCACCCCACTTCCGAGCAGTACTTC.

The J gene is TRBJ2-5, the V gene TRBV14; no reliable D call. Trimming cost V 5 bases and J 5 bases, with 9 bases left between them. The germline gives CDR1 SGHDN, CDR2 FVKESK. There are 12 residues in the CDR3. The DNA for the CDR3 is TGTGCCAGCAGCATGGTGTTGGAGACCCAGTACTTC. Translation: CASSMVLETQYF.

This clonotype was observed at least ten times. The CDR3 DNA follows: TGTGCCAGCAGCCGCCCCCCCGGAGATACGCAGTATTTT. Translation: CASSRPPGDTQYF. The rearrangement links TRBV6-1 to TRBJ2-3; no definite D call. CDR1 is MNHNS and CDR2 is SASEGT in the germline V gene. The ends were cut back, 6 bases at V and 5 bases at J, with 12 bases in the middle. The CDR3 consists of 13 residues.

This clonotype showed up many times. This chain connects TRBV6-1 to TRBJ2-3; 9 bases align to TRBD2. Germline values: CDR1 MNHNS, CDR2 SASEGT. Germline trimming cut 5 bases from V and 3 bases from J; bases unmatched to any gene: 15. This CDR3 is 18 amino acids long. Written as DNA, the CDR3 is TGTGCCAGCAGTCCCCAGCCTAGCGGGAATTGGGGAACAGATACGCAGTATTTT. Its translation is CASSPQPSGNWGTDTQYF.

This clonotype was picked up a small number of times. One end of the junction fails to match germline, which may point to a read error. This chain joins TRBV5-7 and TRBJ2-7; TRBD1 aligns across 7 bases. TRBV5-7 is labeled an ORF, and its function is uncertain. CDR3 size: 17 residues. The CDR3 reads CASSVPDRVSHSDEQYF. In DNA, the CDR3 is TGTGCCAGCAGCGTGCCTGACAGGGTTTCCCACTCCGACGAGCAGTACTTC.

This clonotype was recorded many times. CDR3 residues: CASSLVNRGNEQFF. For the CDR3, the DNA is TGTGCCAGCAGTTTAGTAAACAGGGGCAATGAGCAGTTCTTC. The chain is built from TRBV12-3 or TRBV12-4 and TRBJ2-1, with 7 nucleotides matching TRBD1. The CDR3 loop spans 14 amino acids. J gave up 6 bases and V 1 base, and 3 bases lay outside the gene matches.

At least ten counts were recorded for this clonotype. The chain has TRBV5-1 and TRBJ2-7; TRBD2 matches at 7 bases. Germline V gene sequence: CDR1 SGHRS, CDR2 YFSETQ. V was clipped by 0 bases and J by 6 bases; unmatched bases: 3. CDR3 length: 13 amino acids. The chain's CDR3 is CASSLVPGGEQYF. The CDR3, as DNA: TGCGCCAGCAGCTTGGTCCCGGGAGGCGAGCAGTACTTC.

This clonotype was picked up many times. The J gene is TRBJ2-5, the V gene TRBV4-2; D tentatively fits TRBD1 or TRBD2 (5 bases each). Germline CDR1 LGHNA, CDR2 YNFKEQ. Trimming cost V 0 bases and J 2 bases, with 10 bases left between them. The CDR3 consists of 15 residues. The CDR3 loop reads CASSQEGGQQETQYF. The CDR3 nucleotides are TGTGCCAGCAGCCAAGAAGGAGGACAACAAGAGACCCAGTACTTC.

This clonotype appeared a few times. J is TRBJ2-3 and V is TRBV3-1; the D is unclear. V lost 0 bases to trimming and J lost 5 bases, with 6 bases between them. The germline gives CDR1 LGHDT, CDR2 YNNKEL (reference sequence). This CDR3 is built from 13 residues. The chain's CDR3 is CASSQDGVDTQYF. CDR3 DNA sequence: TGTGCCAGCAGCCAAGATGGCGTAGATACGCAGTATTTT.

The chain combines TRBV7-8 with TRBJ2-3; D is uncertain. Trimming shortened V by 6 bases and J by 0 bases, and 4 bases separated the two germline ends. This CDR3 is built from 12 residues. CDR1 and CDR2 from the germline V gene are SGHVS and FQNEAQ. CDR3 protein: CASRLSTDTQYF. For the CDR3, the DNA is TGTGCCAGCAGGCTAAGCACAGATACGCAGTATTTT.

The chain couples TRBV30 to TRBJ1-3; D is uncertain. This CDR3 region has 13 residues. Germline lookup yields CDR1 GTSNPN and CDR2 SVGIG (reference sequence). V lost 0 bases to trimming and J lost 2 bases, with 5 bases between them. CDR3 residues: CAWSVAAGNTIYF. The DNA for the CDR3 is TGTGCCTGGAGTGTGGCCGCTGGAAACACCATATATTTT.

The chain combines TRBV12-3 or TRBV12-4 with TRBJ1-5, with D unresolved. CDR3 length: 14 residues. V was shortened by 3 bases and J by 0 bases, with 6 bases between the two germline ends. CDR3 nucleotide sequence: TGTGCCAGCAGTTTGTTCGGTAGCAATCAGCCCCAGCATTTT. Protein sequence: CASSLFGSNQPQHF.

This clonotype showed up many times. V usage is TRBV12-3 or TRBV12-4 and J usage is TRBJ2-1; TRBD2 matches 12 bases. Losses at the gene ends were 4 bases for V and 6 bases for J; bases not matched to a gene: 7. There are 16 residues in the CDR3. The CDR3 DNA reads TGTGCCAGCAGTTCTCTGACTAGCGGGAGTATCAATGAGCAGTTCTTC. This encodes CASSSLTSGSINEQFF.

This clonotype was seen at least ten times. This sequence joins TRBV7-9 and TRBJ1-5, with 8 bases lining up with TRBD1. The CDR3 is 14 amino acids. Germline CDR1 reads SEHNR; CDR2 reads FQNEAQ (reference sequence). Trimming removed 3 bases from V and 2 bases from J; junction bases left unmatched: 0. CDR3 sequence: CASSLTGGNQPQHF. The CDR3 coding sequence is TGTGCCAGCAGCTTGACAGGGGGCAATCAGCCCCAGCATTTT. The whole variable domain, remainder taken from reference TRBV7-9 and TRBJ1-5, is DTGVSQNPRHKITKRGQNVTFRCDPISEHNRLYWYRQTLGQGPEFLTYFQNEAQLEKSRLLSDRFSAERPKGSFSTLEIQRTEQGDSAMYLCASSLTGGNQPQHFGDGTRLSIL.

This clonotype was seen repeatedly, ten times or more. The chain has TRBV2 and TRBJ2-1; D might be TRBD1 (6 bases). V was pared by 0 bases and J by 6 bases, with 9 bases between. Germline V gene sequence: CDR1 SNHLY, CDR2 FYNNEI. CDR3 length: 14 residues. CDR3: CASSEAGAVNEQFF. The CDR3 DNA is TGTGCCAGCAGTGAAGCGGGGGCCGTCAATGAGCAGTTCTTC.